One and the same sample provided the 6 T cell receptor beta chains below, sequenced in a study of blood T cell repertoires in COVID-19. TCRdb keeps only in-frame clones here, not all; method: immunoSEQ multiplex PCR. The sample has around 250,000 clones, 86% seen once. Input material: peripheral blood. The source of these receptors is a woman aged 30 to 39 with active or convalescent COVID-19.

The rearrangement links TRBV4-3 to TRBJ2-6; the match to TRBD1 covers 7 bases. The CDR3 contains 18 residues. J lost 0 bases, V lost 3 bases, and 8 bases had no gene match. CDR1 is LGHNA, CDR2 YSLEER, per germline. CDR3 sequence: CASSQAPTGTSGANVLTF. CDR3 DNA sequence: TGCGCCAGCAGCCAGGCACCGACAGGGACCTCTGGGGCCAACGTCCTGACTTTC.

The chain is built from TRBV4-3 and TRBJ1-5; TRBD1 aligns across 9 bases. The germline V gene has CDR1 LGHNA and CDR2 YSLEER. The CDR3 spans 14 residues. V was clipped by 3 bases and J by 6 bases; unmatched bases: 3. The CDR3 loop is CASSQDRGGQPQHF. The CDR3 DNA follows: TGCGCCAGCAGCCAGGACAGGGGAGGTCAGCCCCAGCATTTT.

This clone was recorded once. The chain joins TRBV6-5 to TRBJ1-5, with 9 bases matching TRBD1. There are 15 residues in the CDR3. CDR1 MNHEY and CDR2 SVGAGI come from the germline V gene. Unmatched junction bases numbered 8, after V lost 5 bases and J lost 6 bases. CDR3 in amino acids: CASSTGTGLGQPQHF. As DNA, the CDR3 is TGTGCCAGCAGTACCGGGACAGGGCTCGGTCAGCCCCAGCATTTT.

This rearrangement joins TRBV3-1 (or the pseudogene TRBV3-2) to TRBJ1-1, with 7 bases fitting TRBD1. CDR3 size: 16 residues. The germline gives CDR1 LGHDT, CDR2 YNNKEL (reference sequence). J gave up 0 bases and V 1 base, and 5 bases lay outside the gene matches. The CDR3 coding sequence is TGTGCCAGCAGCCAAGGTGTAGGGACAGTGAACACTGAAGCTTTCTTT. This encodes CASSQGVGTVNTEAFF.

The V call is TRBV3-1 (or the pseudogene TRBV3-2), the J call TRBJ2-6; TRBD2 matches 15 bases. V lost 2 bases and J lost 4; bases outside the gene matches: 6. There are 19 residues in the CDR3. The V gene's germline CDR1 is LGHDT and CDR2 YNNKEL (reference sequence). The CDR3 loop reads CASSQPGLAGGSGANVLTF. The CDR3 nucleotides are TGTGCCAGCAGCCAACCGGGACTAGCGGGGGGTTCAGGGGCCAACGTCCTGACTTTC.

This clone was observed a few times. The chain joins TRBV28 to TRBJ2-7, with TRBD1 matching 7 bases. The germline gives CDR1 MDHEN, CDR2 SYDVKM. With V trimmed by 3 bases and J by 3 bases, 5 bases remained unmatched. The CDR3 runs to 14 residues. The CDR3 spells CASSFATGIYEQYF. For the CDR3, the DNA is TGTGCCAGCAGTTTCGCGACAGGGATCTACGAGCAGTACTTC.